A selection of T cell receptor beta chains follows, all from one sample in a study of blood T cells in healthy people across ages. From the 5' RACE reads, TCRdb called clonotypes with MiXCR, one entry per CDR3 protein. This table holds 580,000 or so distinct CDR3 sequences, roughly 48% found once. Source material: blood. Source of these receptors: a man older than 75 in good health. The CDR3 runs from the conserved cysteine through the conserved F or W. Fields, in order: J gene, clone size, V gene, D gene, CDR3 DNA, CDR3 protein. The D gene is left open where the match is weak. Where a row states a size, it is once, few, many or the class of an expanded clone; other rows omit it.

>TRBJ2-5|NA|TRBV12-3/TRBV12-4|TRBD2
TGTGCCAGCAGTTCCCATAGCGGGGGAAAAGAGACCCAGTACTTC
CASSSHSGGKETQYF
>TRBJ2-3|few|TRBV6-4|TRBD1
TGTGCCAGCAGTCAAGGGCAGGGGGCAACAGATACGCAGTATTTT
CASSQGQGATDTQYF
>TRBJ2-1|NA|TRBV2|TRBD2
TGTGCCAGCAGTGTCGGGACTAGGGGCTTGGATGAGCAGTTCTTC
CASSVGTRGLDEQFF
>TRBJ1-4|NA|TRBV20-1|NA
TGCAGTGCTAGAGTTAACCAAGGGGGTACCAATGAAAAACTGTTTTTT
CSARVNQGGTNEKLFF
>TRBJ2-7|few|TRBV6-2/TRBV6-3|TRBD2
TGTGCCAGCAGTTACGAGGGACTAGCAGACTACGAGCAGTACTTC
CASSYEGLADYEQYF
>TRBJ2-7|many|TRBV6-5|NA
TGTGCCAGCAGTTACGAATCAGGCGGGGACCTCTACGAGCAGTACTTC
CASSYESGGDLYEQYF
>TRBJ2-2|NA|TRBV3-1|TRBD2
TGTGCCAGCAGCCCACGGACTAGCGGGAGTCGGAGCGGGGAGCTGTTTTTT
CASSPRTSGSRSGELFF
>TRBJ1-3|NA|TRBV6-6|TRBD1
TGTGCCAGCAGACCCGCAGGGGGACAGGGGATTGACACCATATATTTT
CASRPAGGQGIDTIYF
>TRBJ1-2|NA|TRBV20-1|NA
TGCAGTGCTAGGGCGGTCAGGGAAGGATATGGCTACACCTTC
CSARAVREGYGYTF
>TRBJ1-6|NA|TRBV14|NA
TGTGTCAGCAGCCTGGGACGGACAAATTCACCCCTCCACTTT
CVSSLGRTNSPLHF
>TRBJ1-3|NA|TRBV12-3/TRBV12-4|NA
TGTGCCAGCATCAGGGAAGATGGAAACACCATATATTTT
CASIREDGNTIYF
>TRBJ2-3|NA|TRBV10-3|TRBD2
TGTGCCACCAGAAAGACTAGCGGGAGGGATACGCAGTATTTT
CATRKTSGRDTQYF
>TRBJ2-3|NA|TRBV12-3/TRBV12-4|NA
TGTGCTACATCTAGGGCAGATACGCAGTATTTT
CATSRADTQYF
>TRBJ2-4|NA|TRBV3-1|NA
TGTGCCAGCAGCCAAGGGGACATTCAGTACTTC
CASSQGDIQYF
>TRBJ1-2|few|TRBV4-1|TRBD1
TGCGCCAGCAGCCAAGAATCGCTCGGGACAGCCGACGGCTACACCTTC
CASSQESLGTADGYTF
>TRBJ1-5|NA|TRBV7-2|NA
TGTGCCAGCAGCCGGTATAGCAATCAGCCCCAGCATTTT
CASSRYSNQPQHF
>TRBJ2-1|few|TRBV7-2|NA
TGTGCCAGCAGCCCAAGCGGTGAGCAGTTCTTC
CASSPSGEQFF
>TRBJ2-1|once|TRBV7-9|TRBD2
TGTGCCAGCAGAAAGAGCGGGAGCCACGAGCAGTTCTTC
CASRKSGSHEQFF
>TRBJ2-3|NA|TRBV6-1|NA
TGTGCCAGCAGTGAAAACAGCCGAGATACGCAGTATTTT
CASSENSRDTQYF
>TRBJ1-2|NA|TRBV25-1|NA
TGTGCCAGCAAAACGTTGGGTGACTACACCTTC
CASKTLGDYTF
>TRBJ1-1|NA|TRBV7-2|TRBD1
TGTGCCAGCAGCTTACAGGGGGCTATGAACACTGAAGCTTTCTTT
CASSLQGAMNTEAFF
>TRBJ2-1|few|TRBV7-9|TRBD2
TGTGCCAGCAGCTTAGCGGTGACTAGCGGGGGTAATGAGCAGTTCTTC
CASSLAVTSGGNEQFF
>TRBJ2-7|few|TRBV11-1|NA
TGTGCCAGCAGCTTAGTACCTGGGTTATCCTACGAGCAGTACTTC
CASSLVPGLSYEQYF
>TRBJ1-2|NA|TRBV20-1|TRBD1
TGCAGTGCTAGGACAGGGTGGTTGGGTGGCTACACCTTC
CSARTGWLGGYTF
>TRBJ2-3|many|TRBV7-9|NA
TGTGCCAGCCGGGCGACAGATACGCAGTATTTT
CASRATDTQYF
>TRBJ2-1|many|TRBV7-9|NA
TGTGCCAGCAGCTTAAGTCGACTTCTCGATGAGCAGTTCTTC
CASSLSRLLDEQFF
>TRBJ2-5|NA|TRBV12-3/TRBV12-4|TRBD2
TGTGCCAGCAGTTGGGCGGGAGTAGGGGAGACCCAGTACTTC
CASSWAGVGETQYF
>TRBJ2-4|many|TRBV6-5|TRBD1
TGTGCCAGCAGTTACTCATCGACAGGGCAAAACATTCAGTACTTC
CASSYSSTGQNIQYF
>TRBJ1-1|few|TRBV3-1|NA
TGTGCCAGCAGCAAAGCAGGGAGTCGGAACACTGAAGCTTTCTTT
CASSKAGSRNTEAFF
>TRBJ2-2|NA|TRBV10-3|TRBD1
TGTGCCATCAGTATTACAGGGGGTCGCACCGGGGAGCTGTTTTTT
CAISITGGRTGELFF
>TRBJ1-2|few|TRBV11-2|NA
TGTGCCAGCAGCTTAAACCGGCTCCGGGGACCTCGGGACTATGGCTACACCTTC
CASSLNRLRGPRDYGYTF
>TRBJ2-3|few|TRBV9|NA
TGTGCCAGCAGCCCAGCAAGGGGGACAGATACGCAGTATTTT
CASSPARGTDTQYF
>TRBJ2-1|few|TRBV27|TRBD2
TGTGCCAGCAAGGGACTAGCGGGAGGCCGCATCTCCTACAATGAGCAGTTCTTC
CASKGLAGGRISYNEQFF
>TRBJ2-1|few|TRBV29-1|TRBD1
TGCAGCGTTGGGGCGTTACAGGGGCTACAGGGTGAGCAGTTCTTC
CSVGALQGLQGEQFF
>TRBJ2-5|NA|TRBV21-1|NA
TGTGCCAGCAGCAAAACCCTACAGGGGGTCGAGACCCAGTACTTC
CASSKTLQGVETQYF
>TRBJ2-5|many|TRBV29-1|NA
TGCAGCGTAGCTCGCGAGACCCAGTACTTC
CSVARETQYF
>TRBJ2-3|NA|TRBV18|NA
TGTGCCAGTGCCTACACCCTGGGCGCAGATACGCAGTATTTT
CASAYTLGADTQYF
>TRBJ2-3|few|TRBV28|TRBD1
TGTGCCAGCATAACAGGGGACAGGATCACAGATACGCAGTATTTT
CASITGDRITDTQYF
>TRBJ2-1|few|TRBV7-2|TRBD2
TGTGCCAGCAGCTGGACTAGGAGTGAGCAGTTCTTC
CASSWTRSEQFF
>TRBJ2-6|NA|TRBV20-1|NA
TGCAGTGCCCAAAACAGGGCCGGGGCCAACGTCCTGACTTTC
CSAQNRAGANVLTF
>TRBJ2-1|NA|TRBV3-1|TRBD2
TGTGCCAGCAGCACCGGGACTAGGGGATACAATGAGCAGTTCTTC
CASSTGTRGYNEQFF
>TRBJ1-1|NA|TRBV20-1|NA
TGCAGTGCTAGAGATCGAGGGGGAGAGGAAGCTTTCTTT
CSARDRGGEEAFF